The next 21 T cell receptor beta chains were all read from a single sample in a study of blood T cell repertoires in COVID-19. TCRdb's copy holds only in-frame clones and misses some; the assay was immunoSEQ multiplex PCR. The sample contains over 140,000 clones, 80% to 85% of which appear only once. The sample consisted of peripheral blood. The receptors were sampled from an older woman with acute or convalescent COVID-19.

V and J are TRBV11-3 and TRBJ2-3; the D is unclear. This CDR3 is 16 amino acids long. CDR1 and CDR2 from the germline V gene are SGHNT and YENEEA. Trimming took 1 base from V and 2 from J, leaving 13 bases between them. For the CDR3, the DNA is TGTGCCAGCAGCTTAGTTGGCAGGCTTACCACAGATACGCAGTATTTT. Translating it yields CASSLVGRLTTDTQYF. The complete variable domain, with remaining parts taken from reference TRBV11-3 and TRBJ2-3, reads EAGVVQSPRYKIIEKKQPVAFWCNPISGHNTLYWYLQNLGQGPELLIRYENEEAVDDSQLPKDRFSAERLKGVDSTLKIQPAELGDSAVYLCASSLVGRLTTDTQYFGPGTRLTVL.

In DNA form, the CDR3 reads TGTGCCAGCAGCACGGACAGCTACAATGAGCAGTTCTTC. As protein: CASSTDSYNEQFF. This rearrangement joins TRBV5-4 to TRBJ2-1; a weak D match, TRBD1 (6 bases). Germline V lookup: CDR1 SGHNT, CDR2 YYREEE (reference sequence). This CDR3 has 13 residues. V was cut by 4 bases and J by 3 bases, with 8 bases left in between.

The CDR3 is CASRMVENQPQHF. The CDR3 bases are TGTGCCAGCAGGATGGTGGAGAATCAGCCCCAGCATTTT. The chain recombines TRBV2 with TRBJ1-5; the D is unclear. CDR1 SNHLY and CDR2 FYNNEI come from the germline V gene. This CDR3 spans 13 amino acids. V was trimmed by 6 bases and J by 4 bases, leaving 10 bases between them.

The chain is built from TRBV19 and TRBJ2-5, with D possibly being TRBD2 (5 bases). Trimming cost V 7 bases and J 0 bases, with 12 bases left between them. The CDR3 runs 14 residues. The germline V gene encodes CDR1 LNHDA and CDR2 SQIVND (reference sequence). The CDR3 DNA is TGTGCCAGTAAGCTTTCCGGGGACCAAGAGACCCAGTACTTC. Translated, it gives CASKLSGDQETQYF.

This sequence joins TRBV24-1 and TRBJ2-7; D is unclear. The CDR3 sequence is 13 residues long. Germline CDR1 KGHDR, CDR2 SFDVKD. The V and J ends lost 9 bases and 6 bases respectively, with 17 bases between them. The CDR3, as DNA: TGTGCCACCGGTGCAGGCACCGTGGGCGAGCAGTACTTC. Its translation: CATGAGTVGEQYF.

This chain connects TRBV28 to TRBJ2-6; D remains ambiguous. Trimming stripped 8 bases from V and 0 bases from J, with 5 bases between. Germline lookup yields CDR1 MDHEN and CDR2 SYDVKM. This CDR3 comprises 13 residues. The CDR3 sequence is CASYSSGANVLTF. CDR3 nucleotides: TGTGCCAGCTACAGCTCTGGGGCCAACGTCCTGACTTTC.

This clone has just one count. This chain joins TRBV7-8 and TRBJ2-1, with 7 nucleotides matching TRBD1. The CDR3 runs 15 residues. Germline V gene lookup returns CDR1 SGHVS and CDR2 FQNEAQ. The J segment lost 10 bases and the V segment lost 6 bases, leaving 15 bases of the junction unmatched. CDR3 DNA: TGTGCCAGCAGTCAAGGGACAGAAATGGCTACAGAGCAGTTCTTC. Protein product: CASSQGTEMATEQFF.

This clone was counted between two and nine times. Other DNA sequences from this sample encode an identical CDR3 as well. This chain uses TRBV5-1 with TRBJ1-6; TRBD1 agrees at 10 bases. CDR1 and CDR2 (germline): SGHRS, YFSETQ. Germline trimming cut 0 bases from V and 7 bases from J; bases unmatched to any gene: 1. The CDR3 contains 15 residues. CDR3 DNA sequence: TGCGCCAGCAGCTTGGGGACAGGGGGGAATTCACCCCTCCACTTT. Protein sequence: CASSLGTGGNSPLHF.

In its sample, this clone was seen a few times. The chain has TRBV6-5 and TRBJ2-1, with D possibly being TRBD1 (6 bases). Trimming cost V 6 bases and J 5 bases, with 17 bases left between them. The CDR3 spans 15 residues. Per germline, CDR1 MNHEY and CDR2 SVGAGI. This CDR3 reads CASSSYWGQNNEQFF. As DNA, the CDR3 is TGTGCCAGCAGCTCATACTGGGGGCAGAACAATGAGCAGTTCTTC.

The V call is TRBV28, the J call TRBJ1-1; D remains unclear. The CDR3 is 12 amino acids. Germline V gene sequence: CDR1 MDHEN, CDR2 SYDVKM. V was trimmed by 1 base and J by 5 bases, leaving 5 bases between them. Here the CDR3 reads CASSLYQTEAFF. The DNA for the CDR3 is TGTGCCAGCAGTTTATATCAAACTGAAGCTTTCTTT.

The V gene is TRBV2, the J gene TRBJ2-4, with 8 bases identical to TRBD1. Germline CDR1 reads SNHLY; CDR2 reads FYNNEI. J gave up 4 bases and V 5 bases, and 1 base lay outside the gene matches. The CDR3 totals 13 residues. The CDR3 reads CASSWDRKNIQYF. CDR3 sequence (DNA): TGTGCCAGCAGTTGGGACAGGAAAAACATTCAGTACTTC.

The count of this clone is one. This chain connects TRBV28 to TRBJ1-2, with D uncertain. Germline assignment: CDR1 MDHEN and CDR2 SYDVKM. The germline V and J ends were trimmed by 6 bases and 8 bases, with 22 bases remaining between them. This CDR3 comprises 15 residues. DNA of the CDR3: TGTGCCAGCAGCCCTAGCGCCAGCCCACCCTCAGGCTACACCTTC. It codes for CASSPSASPPSGYTF.

J is TRBJ1-2 and V is TRBV9; TRBD1 aligns across 7 bases. V gave up 0 bases and J gave up 4 bases; unmatched junction bases: 3. This CDR3 region has 14 residues. Germline V gives CDR1 SGDLS, CDR2 YYNGEE. CDR3 loop: CASSVGGGAYGYTF. The CDR3, as DNA: TGTGCCAGCAGCGTAGGAGGGGGCGCCTATGGCTACACCTTC.

This sequence joins TRBV9 and TRBJ2-7; 8 bases are a match to TRBD2. This CDR3 comprises 16 residues. The germline CDR1 and CDR2 sequences are SGDLS and YYNGEE. Trimming cost V 4 bases and J 2 bases; bases outside gene matches: 11. The CDR3 DNA reads as TGTGCCAGCAGCACTCGACCTACTAGCGGTGCCTACGAGCAGTACTTC. Translating it yields CASSTRPTSGAYEQYF.

The rearrangement links TRBV6-5 to TRBJ2-7, with 8 bases aligning to TRBD1. The V and J ends lost 0 bases and 3 bases, in that order; junction bases with no gene match: 7. The V gene's germline CDR1 is MNHEY and CDR2 SVGAGI. CDR3 length equals 16 residues. CDR3 sequence reads: CASSYSKTGDFYEQYF. CDR3 coding DNA: TGTGCCAGCAGTTACTCGAAGACAGGGGACTTCTACGAGCAGTACTTC.

This clone was observed a single time. This chain joins TRBV30 and TRBJ1-4; D may be TRBD1 (5 bases). Trimming pared 3 bases from V and 8 bases from J, leaving 19 bases between. Looked up from germline, CDR1 is GTSNPN and CDR2 is SVGIG (reference sequence). This CDR3 has 15 residues. CDR3 coding DNA: TGTGCCTGGAGCCCCGGGCGCAGGGCTTGGGAAAAACTGTTTTTT. Amino acids: CAWSPGRRAWEKLFF.

The chain links TRBV27 to TRBJ2-1, with 12 bases fitting TRBD2. J gave up 7 bases and V 7 bases, and 14 bases lay outside the gene matches. This CDR3 spans 17 amino acids. The germline V gene encodes CDR1 MNHEY and CDR2 SMNVEV (reference sequence). CDR3 sequence reads: CASIRPGGLAGKNEQFF. The DNA of the CDR3 is TGTGCCAGCATCCGGCCGGGTGGACTAGCGGGGAAAAATGAGCAGTTCTTC.

V gene TRBV18 combines with J gene TRBJ2-5; D perhaps matches TRBD2 (5 bases). The germline CDR1 and CDR2 sequences are KGHSH and LQKENI. Trimming left V 6 bases short and J 0 bases short, with 14 bases between. The CDR3 is 15 amino acids. The CDR3, as DNA: TGTGCCAGCTCCTCAGGAGGCCGCCACCAAGAGACCCAGTACTTC. This encodes CASSSGGRHQETQYF.

The gene calls are TRBV7-9 and TRBJ2-3; 10 nucleotides line up with TRBD2. The V segment lost 6 bases and the J segment 2 bases; nucleotides outside the gene matches: 5. Germline CDR1 reads SEHNR; CDR2 reads FQNEAQ (reference sequence). This CDR3 comprises 15 residues. In DNA, the CDR3 is TGTGCCAGCAGTTTACTAGCGGGACTCACAGATACGCAGTATTTT. This encodes CASSLLAGLTDTQYF.

By proportion, this clone is medium-sized. The chain joins TRBV9 to TRBJ2-1, with D possibly being TRBD2 (5 bases). In germline, CDR1 is SGDLS, CDR2 YYNGEE. Trimming left V 0 bases short and J 8 bases short, with 12 bases between. The CDR3 is 14 residues long. CDR3 coding DNA: TGTGCCAGCAGCGTAGAAATGGACTTCCATGAGCAGTTCTTC. Its translation is CASSVEMDFHEQFF. Looking up the rest from reference TRBV9 and TRBJ2-1 gives the full variable domain: DSGVTQTPKHLITATGQRVTLRCSPRSGDLSVYWYQQSLDQGLQFLIQYYNGEERAKGNILERFSAQQFPDLHSELNLSSLELGDSALYFCASSVEMDFHEQFFGPGTRLTVL.

This clone was seen a few times. V is TRBV27 and J is TRBJ2-5; 13 nucleotides line up with TRBD2. J gave up 5 bases and V 1 base, and 1 base lay outside the gene matches. CDR1 and CDR2 from the germline V gene are MNHEY and SMNVEV (reference sequence). CDR3 length: 15 residues. In DNA, the CDR3 is TGTGCCAGCAGTTTATGGACTAGCGGGAGCGAGACCCAGTACTTC. The encoded protein is CASSLWTSGSETQYF.